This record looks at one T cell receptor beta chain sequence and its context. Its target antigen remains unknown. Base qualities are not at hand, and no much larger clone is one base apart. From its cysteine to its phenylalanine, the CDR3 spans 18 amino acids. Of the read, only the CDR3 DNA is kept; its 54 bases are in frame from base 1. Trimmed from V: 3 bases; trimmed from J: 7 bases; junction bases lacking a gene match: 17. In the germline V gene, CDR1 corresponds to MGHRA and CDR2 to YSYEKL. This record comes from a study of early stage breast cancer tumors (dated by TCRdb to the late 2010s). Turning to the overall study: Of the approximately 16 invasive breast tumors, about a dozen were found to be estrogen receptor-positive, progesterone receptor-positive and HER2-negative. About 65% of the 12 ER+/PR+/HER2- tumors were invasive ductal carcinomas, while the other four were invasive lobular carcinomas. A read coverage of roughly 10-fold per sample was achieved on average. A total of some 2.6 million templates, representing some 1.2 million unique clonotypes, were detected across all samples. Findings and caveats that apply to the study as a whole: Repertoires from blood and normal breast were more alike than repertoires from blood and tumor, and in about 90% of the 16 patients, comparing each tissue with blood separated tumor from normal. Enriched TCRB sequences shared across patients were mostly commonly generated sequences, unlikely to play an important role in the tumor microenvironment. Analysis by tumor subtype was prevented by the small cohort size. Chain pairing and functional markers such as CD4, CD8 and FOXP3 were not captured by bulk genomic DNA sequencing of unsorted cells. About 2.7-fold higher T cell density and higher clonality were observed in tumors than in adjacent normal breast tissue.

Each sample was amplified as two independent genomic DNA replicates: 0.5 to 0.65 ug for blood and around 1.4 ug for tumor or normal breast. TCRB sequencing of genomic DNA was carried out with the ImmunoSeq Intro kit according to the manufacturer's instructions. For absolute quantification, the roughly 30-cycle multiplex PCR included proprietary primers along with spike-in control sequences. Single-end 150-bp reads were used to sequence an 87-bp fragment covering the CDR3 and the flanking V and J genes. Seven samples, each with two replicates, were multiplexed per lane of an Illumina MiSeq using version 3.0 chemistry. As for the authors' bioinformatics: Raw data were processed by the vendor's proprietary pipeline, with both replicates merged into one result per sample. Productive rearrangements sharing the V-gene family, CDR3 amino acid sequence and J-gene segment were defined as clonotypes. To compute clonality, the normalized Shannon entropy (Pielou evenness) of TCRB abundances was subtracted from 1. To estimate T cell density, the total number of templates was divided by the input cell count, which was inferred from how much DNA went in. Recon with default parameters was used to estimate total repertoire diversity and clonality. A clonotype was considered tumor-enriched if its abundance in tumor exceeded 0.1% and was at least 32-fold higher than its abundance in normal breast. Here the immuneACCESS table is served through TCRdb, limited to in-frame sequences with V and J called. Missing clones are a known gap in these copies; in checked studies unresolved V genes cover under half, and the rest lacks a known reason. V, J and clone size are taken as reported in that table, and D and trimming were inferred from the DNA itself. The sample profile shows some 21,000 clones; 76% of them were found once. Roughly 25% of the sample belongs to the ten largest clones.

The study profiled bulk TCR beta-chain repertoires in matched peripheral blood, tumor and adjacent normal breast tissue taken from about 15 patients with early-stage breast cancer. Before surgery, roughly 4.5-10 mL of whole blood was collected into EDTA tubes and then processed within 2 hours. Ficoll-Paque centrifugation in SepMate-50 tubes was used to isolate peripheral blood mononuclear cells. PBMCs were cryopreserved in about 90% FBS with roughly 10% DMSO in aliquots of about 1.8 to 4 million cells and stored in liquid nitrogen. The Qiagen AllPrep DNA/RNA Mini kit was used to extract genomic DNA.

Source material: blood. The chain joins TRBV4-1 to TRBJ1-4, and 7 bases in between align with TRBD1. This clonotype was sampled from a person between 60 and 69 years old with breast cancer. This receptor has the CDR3 CASSHRDSQSAVGEKLFF. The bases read TGCGCCAGCAGCCACCGGGACAGCCAATCCGCCGTGGGTGAAAAACTGTTTTTT.